This T cell receptor (beta chain) was recovered during a study of regulatory T cells in long-lasting Graves disease. On this clonotype: Its matching antigen is unknown.

Findings of the study overall: Persistent disease was associated with favored TRBV28 usage and with favored use of TRBJ1-2 and TRBJ2-5. It is possible that accuracy was reduced by the small size of the sample. Sharing of public clonotypes was greater in persistent patients (under 3,000) than in new patients (around 890).

Time point noted: persistent/refractory GD, antithyroid drugs over 5 years with positive TRAb. Generation of the TCR library employed RNA extracted from PBMCs. The CDR3 extends over 14 amino acids. The germline gives CDR1 MDHEN, CDR2 SYDVKM. Trimming cost V 6 bases and J 1 base; bases outside gene matches: 5. Arm-PCR of CDR3 regions and iRepertoire HTBI primers were the basis on which TCR beta libraries were built. Source study methods: Among the samples, 50 to 80 TRBV and around 13 TRBJ segments were identified. TCRdb processed the multiplex PCR reads anew with MiXCR; each CDR3 protein has one entry. V and J calls and clone size were set by TCRdb, not the authors. The sample records fewer than 400,000 distinct CDR3 sequences, around a fifth being singletons.

Sequencing used peripheral blood mononuclear cells (PBMCs), obtained when the disease was refractory, from a patient treated with antithyroid drugs. The chain employs TRBV28 and TRBJ2-5; TRBD2 matches 7 bases. The receptor was derived from a female donor with Graves disease. The CDR3 DNA reads TGTGCCAGCAGCCCCCTAGCGGTCCAAGAGACCCAGTACTTC. The encoded protein is CASSPLAVQETQYF.